Each of the 13 T cell receptor beta chains below was sequenced from the same sample in a study of T cells in Graves' hyperthyroidism and ophthalmopathy (dated by TCRdb to between 2018 and 2021). Library preparation used multiplex PCR. TCRdb shows the sequencer as Illumina HiSeq 2000. Amplification of TCR beta CDR3 regions was carried out from RNA transcripts. For the first round of RT-PCR on the TCR CDR3, the HTBI primer set was used together with the Qiagen OneStep RT-PCR kit. Using fastp trimming at Q25 and MiXCR clonotype assembly, TCRdb reanalyzed the public sequencing data and kept in-frame beta chains. Identical CDR3 protein sequences are pooled into one entry, listed with their most common genes and DNA. This sample lists 450,000 to 600,000 distinct CDR3 sequences; around 15% were detected once. The ten largest clones add up to approximately 14% of the sample. The material sequenced was blood. The receptors stem from a woman between 40 and 55 years old with Graves' hyperthyroidism.

This clonotype was recorded many times. V is TRBV20-1 and J is TRBJ2-1, with 9 bases identical to TRBD2. Unmatched junction bases numbered 3, after V lost 0 bases and J lost 6 bases. Germline CDR1 and CDR2: DFQATT and SNEGSKA (reference sequence). This CDR3 has 14 residues. CDR3 in amino acids: CSAREGLASNEQFF. DNA of the CDR3: TGCAGTGCTAGAGAGGGACTAGCTAGCAATGAGCAGTTCTTC.

The chain employs TRBV6-5 and TRBJ2-7; D ambiguous. Trimming removed 2 bases at V and 0 bases at J, with 5 bases between. This CDR3 is 13 amino acids long. Germline V CDR1 and CDR2: MNHEY, SVGAGI. The CDR3, as DNA: TGTGCCAGCAGTTACGGCTACTCCTACGAGCAGTACTTC. Amino acid sequence: CASSYGYSYEQYF.

The table lists this clonotype with many counts. The chain has TRBV6-2 or TRBV6-3 and TRBJ1-5; no reliable D call. The CDR3 length is 15 residues. Germline V gives CDR1 MNHEY, CDR2 SVGEGT. With 0 bases removed from V and 1 base from J, the gap between germline ends came to 7 bases. CDR3 protein: CASSYSGLSNQPQHF. In nucleotides, the CDR3 is TGTGCCAGCAGTTACTCTGGGTTGAGCAATCAGCCCCAGCATTTT.

This rearrangement joins TRBV12-3 or TRBV12-4 to TRBJ2-1; no clear D. V was clipped by 7 bases and J by 3 bases, with 10 bases between them. CDR3 size: 13 residues. This CDR3 reads CASIMTLYNEQFF. DNA for the CDR3: TGTGCCAGCATCATGACACTCTACAATGAGCAGTTCTTC.

A remark on this clonotype: A much more abundant neighbour one base away suggests this may be a read error. The chain uses TRBV5-1 and TRBJ2-2; 9 bases line up with TRBD2. CDR3 length: 16 amino acids. CDR1 is SGHRS and CDR2 is YFSETQ in the germline V gene. The chain's CDR3 is CASSSVAGDSTEELFF. The CDR3 bases are TGCGCCAGCAGCTCAGTAGCGGGAGATAGCACCGAGGAGCTGTTTTTT.

In regard to this clonotype: This may be a read error: a much more frequent sequence differs by one nucleotide. The chain uses TRBV2 and TRBJ2-7; the D gene is possibly TRBD1 (6 bases). Trimming took 3 bases from V and 1 from J, leaving 13 bases between them. The CDR3 has 15 amino acids. CDR1 and CDR2 from the germline V gene are SNHLY and FYNNEI. Here the CDR3 reads CASSDGTQGSYEQYF. CDR3 bases: TGTGCCAGCAGTGATGGTACCCAGGGGTCCTACGAGCAGTACTTC.

The gene calls are TRBV5-1 and TRBJ1-1, with 11 nucleotides matching TRBD1. Germline V lookup: CDR1 SGHRS, CDR2 YFSETQ. CDR3 length: 15 amino acids. Unmatched junction bases numbered 5, after V lost 4 bases and J lost 3 bases. The chain's CDR3 is CASSEDRGLYTEAFF. In DNA, the CDR3 is TGCGCCAGCAGCGAGGACAGGGGGCTATACACTGAAGCTTTCTTT.

This clonotype was detected ten times or more. The J gene is TRBJ1-1, the V gene TRBV6-2 or TRBV6-3; D is unresolved. Trimming left V 1 base short and J 5 bases short, with 11 bases between. The CDR3 has 14 residues. CDR1 and CDR2 (germline): MNHEY, SVGEGT. The CDR3 DNA reads as TGTGCCAGCAGTTACTTCCCGCCTGGGACTGAAGCTTTCTTT. Its translation is CASSYFPPGTEAFF.

This clonotype came up a few times. The junction departs from the called germline gene at one end, perhaps through a read error. The V call is TRBV28, the J call TRBJ1-2, with D unclear. The CDR3 sequence is 10 residues long. Germline values: CDR1 MDHEN, CDR2 SYDVKM. CDR3 sequence reads: CASSFGGVHF. DNA of the CDR3: TGTGCCAGCAGTTTTGGAGGAGTACACTTC.

This clonotype came up many times. The V and J genes are TRBV20-1 and TRBJ1-1; D remains unclear. The germline CDR1 and CDR2 sequences are DFQATT and SNEGSKA (reference sequence). The CDR3 spans 8 residues. Trimming left V 7 bases short and J 6 bases short, with 3 bases between. The CDR3: CSGSEAFF. CDR3 sequence (DNA): TGCAGTGGATCTGAAGCTTTCTTT.

The chain has TRBV27 and TRBJ2-7; no definite D call. Germline V gene sequence: CDR1 MNHEY, CDR2 SMNVEV (reference sequence). V lost 1 base and J 4 bases, leaving 8 bases between the germline ends. The CDR3 is 13 residues long. CDR3: CASSLFLGYEQYF. The DNA for the CDR3 is TGTGCCAGCAGTTTATTCTTGGGATACGAGCAGTACTTC.

This clonotype turned up a few times. The chain employs TRBV20-1 and TRBJ2-7, with 8 bases that match TRBD2. The CDR3 sequence is 15 residues long. Germline V gene lookup returns CDR1 DFQATT and CDR2 SNEGSKA (reference sequence). Unmatched junction bases numbered 8, after V lost 0 bases and J lost 4 bases. In DNA form, the CDR3 reads TGCAGTGCTAGAGATTCTGTTAGCGGGAAATACGAGCAGTACTTC. Protein: CSARDSVSGKYEQYF.

This clonotype occurred many times. The V and J genes are TRBV28 and TRBJ2-7; TRBD2 matches at 13 bases. Unmatched junction bases numbered 8, after V lost 5 bases and J lost 4 bases. The CDR3 spans 16 residues. Germline V lookup: CDR1 MDHEN, CDR2 SYDVKM. This CDR3 reads CASSPQTSGRPYEQYF. The CDR3 region has the DNA TGTGCCAGCAGTCCTCAGACTAGCGGGAGGCCTTACGAGCAGTACTTC.